This TCR beta chain was found in a study of T cell repertoires in ileal Crohn's disease. Looking at the study overall: Operated complications were stricturing disease (roughly 60%) and penetrating disease (approximately 39%). About half received postoperative treatment, about a dozen with thiopurines and around 18 anti-TNF.

CDR1 SGHNT and CDR2 YYREEE come from the germline V gene (reference sequence). The length of the CDR3 is 14 residues. V shed 4 bases and J shed 2 bases, with 13 bases lying between them. Per sample, approximately 550 nanograms of biopsy DNA were TCRB immunosequenced. The method was immunoSEQ multiplex PCR; TCRdb's version includes in-frame clones alone and lacks a portion of them. The table lists more than 11,000 clones, over 60% of them singletons. On this clone itself: Its antigen is unknown.

Study results and limitations: Clonal expansions were more frequent in active smokers than non-smokers at surgery.

The receptor was derived from an adult with Crohn's disease. The chain combines TRBV5-4 with TRBJ2-7; a weak D match, TRBD1 (5 bases). Sequenced sample: ileal tissue. The CDR3 region has the DNA TGTGCCAGCAGCGACGGAGACAGACCCTACGAGCAGTACTTC. This encodes CASSDGDRPYEQYF.